This TCR beta chain was identified in a study of quantifying T cell responses using KT2 cells. As for the study in general: RNA was reverse transcribed with TCR alpha and beta constant-region primers.

This clonotype appeared a few times. Trimming took off 0 bases at V and 2 bases at J, with 5 bases between the two ends. The CDR3 is 14 residues long. Looked up from germline, CDR1 is LNHNV and CDR2 is YYDKDF (reference sequence). Each cDNA got a UMI-containing oligo ligated at its 3' end. The first PCR ran approximately 4 cycles with an equimolar RC1.1 and RC1.2 beta primer mix. Each CDR3 protein is one row after TCRdb ran MiXCR on the UMI-ligation and nested PCR reads. The repertoire holds about 33,000 distinct CDR3 sequences, with 10% as singletons. This chain connects TRBV15 to TRBJ2-4; no reliable D call. The clonotype comes from a human donor. Sequencing was performed on PBMCs spiked with cells of the T cell clone KT2. CDR3 sequence reads: CATSRDRTKNIQYF. CDR3 nucleotide sequence: TGTGCCACCAGCAGAGATCGGACCAAAAACATTCAGTACTTC.